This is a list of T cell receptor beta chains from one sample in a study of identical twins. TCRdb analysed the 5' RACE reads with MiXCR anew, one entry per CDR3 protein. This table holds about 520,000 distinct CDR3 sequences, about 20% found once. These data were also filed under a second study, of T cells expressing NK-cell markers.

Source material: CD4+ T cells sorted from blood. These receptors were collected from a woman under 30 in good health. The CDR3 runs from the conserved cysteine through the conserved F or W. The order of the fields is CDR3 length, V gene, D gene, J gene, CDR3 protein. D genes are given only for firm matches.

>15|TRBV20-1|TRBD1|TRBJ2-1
CSARDRTGLYNEQFF
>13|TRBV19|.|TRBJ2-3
CASSSARTDTQYF
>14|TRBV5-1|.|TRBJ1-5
CASSLEAGRWPQHF
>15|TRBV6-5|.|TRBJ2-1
CTSSFQGGPYNEQFF
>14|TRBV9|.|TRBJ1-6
CASSVDRYSSPLHF
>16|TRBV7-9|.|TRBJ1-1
CASSLGRTGLGTEAFF
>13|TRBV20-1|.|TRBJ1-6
CSARPDRGSPLHF
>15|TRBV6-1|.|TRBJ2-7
CASSPPGGLSYEQYF
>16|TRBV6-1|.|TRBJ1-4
CASSLHQGLTNEKLFF
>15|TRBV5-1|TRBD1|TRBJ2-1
CASSPGTGNFNEQFF
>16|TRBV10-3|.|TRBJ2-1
CAISESTGLVGNEQFF
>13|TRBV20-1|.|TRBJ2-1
CSASGPSENEQFF
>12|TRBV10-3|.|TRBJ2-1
CAISPTTNEQFF
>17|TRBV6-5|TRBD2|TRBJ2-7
CASSYKASGSSTYEQYF
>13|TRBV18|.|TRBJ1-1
CASSPGGGLEAFF
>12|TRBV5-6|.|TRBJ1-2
CASSLRLGGYTF
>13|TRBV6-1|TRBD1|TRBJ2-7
CASSRQGFDEQYF
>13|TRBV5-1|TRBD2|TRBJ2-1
CASSLTSGGEQFF
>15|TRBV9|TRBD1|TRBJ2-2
CASSPGQLYTGELFF
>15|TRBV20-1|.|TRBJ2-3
CSASARARSTDTQYF
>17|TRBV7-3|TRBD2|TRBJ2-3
CASSLKATSGGTDTQYF
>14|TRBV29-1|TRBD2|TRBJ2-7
CSVELGLGVDEQYF
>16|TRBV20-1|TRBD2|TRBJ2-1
CSAHRYSGITYNEQFF
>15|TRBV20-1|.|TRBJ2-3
CSARDVGTYTDTQYF
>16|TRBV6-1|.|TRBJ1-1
CASSPQPGHLNTEAFF